These 3 T cell receptor beta chains were sequenced from one sample in a study of T cells expressing NK-cell markers. With the 5' RACE reads reprocessed, TCRdb shows one record per CDR3 protein and no DNA. The sample yields about 260,000 distinct CDR3 sequences, of which the top ten take up about 0.39%. The sample taken for sequencing was blood T cells: a sorted CD56 or NKG2C T cell subset, CD4+ or CD8+ T cells, or bulk PBMC T cells (not recorded which). The receptors derive from a young man in good health.

CDR3 sequence: CASTSTGQGAHNEQFF. The gene calls are TRBV19 and TRBJ2-1; the D call from TCRdb, TRBD1, cannot be confirmed without DNA. This CDR3 region has 16 residues. Germline V lookup: CDR1 LNHDA, CDR2 SQIVND (reference sequence).

V usage is TRBV29-1 and J usage is TRBJ2-4; the TCRdb D gene call, TRBD1, has no DNA to confirm it. Germline V gene lookup returns CDR1 SQVTM and CDR2 ANQGSEA. The CDR3 contains 14 residues. CDR3 loop: CSVELSTVKNIQYF.

The CDR3 reads CASSGLDGGLSGANVLTF. This rearrangement joins TRBV25-1 to TRBJ2-6; TCRdb selects TRBD1, and the lack of DNA leaves this call unchecked. In germline, CDR1 is MGHDK, CDR2 SYGVNS. This CDR3 has 18 residues.